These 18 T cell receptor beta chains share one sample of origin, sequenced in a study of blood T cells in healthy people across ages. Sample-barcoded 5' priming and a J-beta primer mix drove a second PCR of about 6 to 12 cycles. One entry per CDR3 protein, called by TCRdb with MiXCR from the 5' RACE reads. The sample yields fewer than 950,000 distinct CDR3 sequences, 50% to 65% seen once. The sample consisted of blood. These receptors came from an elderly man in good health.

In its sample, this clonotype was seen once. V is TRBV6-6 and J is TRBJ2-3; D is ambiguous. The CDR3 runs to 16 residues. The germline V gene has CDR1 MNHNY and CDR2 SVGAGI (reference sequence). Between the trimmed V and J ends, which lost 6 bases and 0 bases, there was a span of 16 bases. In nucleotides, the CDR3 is TGTGCCAGCAGCCCCTACAGAGGAAGAAGCACAGATACGCAGTATTTT. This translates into CASSPYRGRSTDTQYF.

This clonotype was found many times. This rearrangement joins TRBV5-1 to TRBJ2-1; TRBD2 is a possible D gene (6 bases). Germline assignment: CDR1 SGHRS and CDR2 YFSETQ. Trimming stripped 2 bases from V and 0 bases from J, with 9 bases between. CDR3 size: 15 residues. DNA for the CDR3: TGCGCCAGCAGCTTAACCGGGAGCTCCTACAATGAGCAGTTCTTC. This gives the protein CASSLTGSSYNEQFF.

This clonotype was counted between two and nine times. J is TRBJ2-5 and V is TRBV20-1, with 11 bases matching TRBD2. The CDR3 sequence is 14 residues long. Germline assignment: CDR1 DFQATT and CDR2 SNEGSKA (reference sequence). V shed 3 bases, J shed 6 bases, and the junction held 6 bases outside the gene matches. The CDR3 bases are TGCAGTGCTAGGGTACTAGCGGGAGATCAGACCCAGTACTTC. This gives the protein CSARVLAGDQTQYF.

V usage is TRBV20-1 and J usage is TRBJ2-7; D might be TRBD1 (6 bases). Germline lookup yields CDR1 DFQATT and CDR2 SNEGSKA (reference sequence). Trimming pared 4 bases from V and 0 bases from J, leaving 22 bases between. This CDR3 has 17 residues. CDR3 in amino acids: CSAKNPRQAGVSYEQYF. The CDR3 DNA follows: TGCAGTGCTAAGAACCCACGACAGGCAGGGGTCTCCTACGAGCAGTACTTC.

The CDR3 loop reads CASSLTDRPPDEQYF. The CDR3 DNA is TGTGCCAGCAGCTTGACTGACAGACCCCCGGACGAGCAGTACTTC. This rearrangement joins TRBV5-5 to TRBJ2-7, with TRBD1 as a possible D gene (5 bases). Germline V CDR1 and CDR2: SGHKS, YYEKEE (reference sequence). V lost 1 base to trimming and J lost 5 bases, with 16 bases between them. This CDR3 is built from 15 residues.

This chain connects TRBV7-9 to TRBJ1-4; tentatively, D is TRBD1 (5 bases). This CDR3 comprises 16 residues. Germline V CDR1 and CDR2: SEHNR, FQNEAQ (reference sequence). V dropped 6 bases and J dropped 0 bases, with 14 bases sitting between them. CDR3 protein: CASSYQGSPTNEKLFF. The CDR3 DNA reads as TGTGCCAGCAGTTACCAGGGTTCCCCAACTAATGAAAAACTGTTTTTT.

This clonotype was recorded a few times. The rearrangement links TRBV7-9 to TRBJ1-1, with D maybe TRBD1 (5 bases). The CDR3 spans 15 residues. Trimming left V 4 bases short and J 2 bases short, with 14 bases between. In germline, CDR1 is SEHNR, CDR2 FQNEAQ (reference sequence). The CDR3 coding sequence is TGTGCCAGCAGCTCCCCCCAGGGCCTTAACACTGAAGCTTTCTTT. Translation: CASSSPQGLNTEAFF.

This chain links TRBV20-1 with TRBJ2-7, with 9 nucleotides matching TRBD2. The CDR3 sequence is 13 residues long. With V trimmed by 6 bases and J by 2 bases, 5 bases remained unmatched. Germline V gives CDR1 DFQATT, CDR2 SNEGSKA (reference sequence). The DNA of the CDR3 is TGCAGTGCACCCCCTAGCGGGGCCTACGAGCAGTACTTC. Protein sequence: CSAPPSGAYEQYF.

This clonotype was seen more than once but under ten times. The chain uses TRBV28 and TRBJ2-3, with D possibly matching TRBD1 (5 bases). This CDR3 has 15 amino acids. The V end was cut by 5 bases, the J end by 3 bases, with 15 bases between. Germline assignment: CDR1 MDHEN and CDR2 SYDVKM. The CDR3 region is CASSGVGRATDTQYF. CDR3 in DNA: TGTGCCAGCAGTGGAGTAGGCAGGGCAACAGATACGCAGTATTTT.

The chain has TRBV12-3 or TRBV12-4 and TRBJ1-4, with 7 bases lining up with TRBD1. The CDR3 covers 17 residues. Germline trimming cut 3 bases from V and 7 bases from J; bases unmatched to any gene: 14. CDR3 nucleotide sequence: TGTGCCAGCAGTTTCGGGGGACAGCTTCCATGGGGTGAAAAACTGTTTTTT. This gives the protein CASSFGGQLPWGEKLFF.

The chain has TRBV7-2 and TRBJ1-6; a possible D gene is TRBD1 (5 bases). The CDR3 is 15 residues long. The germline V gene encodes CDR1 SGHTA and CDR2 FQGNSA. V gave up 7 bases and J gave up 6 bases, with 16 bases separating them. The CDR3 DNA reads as TGTGCCAGCACCCCAAGAGGGCAGGGTAATTCACCCCTCCACTTT. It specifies CASTPRGQGNSPLHF.

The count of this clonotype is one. This CDR3 reads CSVLGLAGALAYNEQFF. The DNA for the CDR3 is TGCAGCGTCCTTGGACTAGCGGGGGCACTCGCCTACAATGAGCAGTTCTTC. The rearrangement uses TRBV29-1 and TRBJ2-1; 13 bases match TRBD2. The junction had 10 bases not matched to a gene; V was cut back by 6 bases and J by 2 bases. CDR1 is SQVTM, CDR2 ANQGSEA, per germline. The CDR3 extends over 17 amino acids.

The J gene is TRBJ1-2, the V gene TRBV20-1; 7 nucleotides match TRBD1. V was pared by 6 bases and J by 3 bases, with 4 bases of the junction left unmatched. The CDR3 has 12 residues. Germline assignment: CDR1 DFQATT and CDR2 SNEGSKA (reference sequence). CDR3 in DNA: TGCAGTGCGACTGGGACAGACTATGGCTACACCTTC. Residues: CSATGTDYGYTF.

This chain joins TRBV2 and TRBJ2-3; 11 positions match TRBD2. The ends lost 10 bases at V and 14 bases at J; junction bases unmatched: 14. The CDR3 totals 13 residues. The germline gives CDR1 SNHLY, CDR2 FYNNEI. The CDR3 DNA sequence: TGTGCCACCAAGGGACTAGCGGAGGGAGACGCGTATTTT. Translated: CATKGLAEGDAYF. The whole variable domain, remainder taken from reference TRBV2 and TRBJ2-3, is EPEVTQTPSHQVTQMGQEVILRCVPISNHLYFYWYRQILGQKVEFLVSFYNNEISEKSEIFDDQFSVERPDGSNFTLKIRSTKLEDSAMYFCATKGLAEGDAYFGPGTRLTVL.

For the CDR3, the DNA is TGCGCCAGCAGCCAGACACCTTCTGGGGCCAACGTCCTGACTTTC. It translates to CASSQTPSGANVLTF. The rearrangement uses TRBV4-1 and TRBJ2-6; D not certain. The CDR3 runs to 15 residues. Germline-derived CDR1 and CDR2 are MGHRA and YSYEKL. V was clipped by 3 bases and J by 1 base, with 7 bases between them.

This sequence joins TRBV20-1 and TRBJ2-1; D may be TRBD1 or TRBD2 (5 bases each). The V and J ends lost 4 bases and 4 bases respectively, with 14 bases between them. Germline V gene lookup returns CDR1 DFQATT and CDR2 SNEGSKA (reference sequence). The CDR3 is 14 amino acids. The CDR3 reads CSATVGDDYNEQFF. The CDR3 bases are TGCAGTGCTACGGTAGGGGACGATTACAATGAGCAGTTCTTC.

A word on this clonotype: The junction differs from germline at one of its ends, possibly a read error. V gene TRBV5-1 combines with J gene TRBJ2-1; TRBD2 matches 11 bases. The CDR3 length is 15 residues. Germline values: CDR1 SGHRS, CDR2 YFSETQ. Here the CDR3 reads CASSLALAGGNEQFF. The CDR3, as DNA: TGTGCCAGCAGCTTAGCCTTAGCGGGAGGGAATGAGCAGTTCTTC.

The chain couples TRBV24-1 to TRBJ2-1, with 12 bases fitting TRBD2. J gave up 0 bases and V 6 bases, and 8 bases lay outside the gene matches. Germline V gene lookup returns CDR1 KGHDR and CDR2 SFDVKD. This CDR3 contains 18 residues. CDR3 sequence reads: CATSPRLAGVSSYNEQFF. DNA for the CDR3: TGTGCCACCAGTCCCCGACTAGCGGGAGTCAGCTCCTACAATGAGCAGTTCTTC.